Described below is a single TCR beta chain sequence and its context. What it binds is not known. The data belong to a study of CD8 T cells in ankylosing spondylitis. The study's findings and limits: Earlier literature documents some of the motif variants in reactive arthritis synovial fluid and blood. Reportedly, disease-linked clones are significantly enriched in ankylosing spondylitis patients' matched synovial fluid. Typical of ankylosing spondylitis blood, it appeared, was a TCR beta motif of several highly homologous variants.

The germline V gene has CDR1 SQVTM and CDR2 ANQGSEA. V was pared by 3 bases and J by 7 bases, with 9 bases of the junction left unmatched. The CDR3 loop spans 14 amino acids. Making the TCR beta libraries involved quantitative 5'-RACE with molecular barcodes. TCRdb processed the 5' RACE reads anew with MiXCR; each CDR3 protein has one entry. The sample consists of 380,000 or so distinct CDR3 sequences, roughly 22% of them appearing once. Sequences were obtained from blood, either unsorted or a sorted T cell fraction (not recorded which). The V and J genes are TRBV29-1 and TRBJ2-1, with TRBD2 matching over 7 bases. The source of this sequence is a male donor with ankylosing spondylitis or in good health (not recorded which). Written as DNA, the CDR3 is TGCAGCGTTGAGGGAGGGGTGGGAGAGAATGAGCAGTTCTTC. This translates into CSVEGGVGENEQFF.